These T cell receptor beta chains were read from a single sample in a study of T-cell reconstitution after alpha-beta-depleted transplantation in children. MiXCR, run by TCRdb on the PCR reads, gives a single entry per CDR3 protein. Found here are 190,000 or so distinct CDR3 sequences, 5% to 7.5% of them singletons; the top ten hold about 5%. This sample comprised PBMCs, obtained before TCRalphabeta/CD19-depleted stem cell transplant. The receptors stem from a girl under three years old with combined immunodeficiency, due to receive a stem cell transplant. CDR3s include the opening cysteine and the closing phenylalanine or tryptophan. Fields, in order: J gene, V gene, clone size, CDR3 protein. Where a row states a size, it is once, few, many or the class of an expanded clone; other rows omit it.

>TRBJ1-1|TRBV5-4|many
CASSLVASWDTEAFF
>TRBJ2-3|TRBV27|many
CASSKTLDRMGTDTQYF
>TRBJ1-5|TRBV12-3/TRBV12-4|many
CASSFGFGGQPQHF
>TRBJ2-1|TRBV28|few
CASRVARGNEQFF
>TRBJ2-1|TRBV12-3/TRBV12-4|many
CASSSHRETNNEQFF
>TRBJ2-7|TRBV6-2/TRBV6-3|many
CASSVLSYEQYF
>TRBJ1-1|TRBV7-3|many
CASSLSFEDTEAFF
>TRBJ2-1|TRBV7-6|many
CASSHPGLAEQFF
>TRBJ2-4|TRBV4-2|many
CASSPPRFSRQGEGSIQNIQYF
>TRBJ2-7|TRBV19|few
CASSILGQGATGPIGEQYF
>TRBJ2-1|TRBV20-1|.
CSARDLLAGGSSSYNEQFF
>TRBJ2-7|TRBV28|many
CASNPGGYEQYF
>TRBJ2-5|TRBV5-1|many
CASSLMPKGVETQYF
>TRBJ2-7|TRBV20-1|many
CSARGVGEFYEQYF
>TRBJ2-2|TRBV4-2|many
CASSQESGGITGELFF
>TRBJ1-1|TRBV7-6|many
CASSLKVGGRNTEAFF
>TRBJ1-6|TRBV7-3|many
CASSGPLHF
>TRBJ2-1|TRBV2|many
CASSEMSFYNEQFF
>TRBJ1-5|TRBV12-3/TRBV12-4|many
CASMGHLSNQPQHF
>TRBJ2-7|TRBV12-3/TRBV12-4|many
CASSFRDLGYEQYF